This entry lists 21 T cell receptor beta chains sequenced from one sample in a study of graft-versus-host responses after intestinal transplantation. Using immunoSEQ multiplex PCR, the repertoire was profiled, and TCRdb retains in-frame clones only, with some absent. In the table there are about 69,000 clones, roughly 89% of which are singletons. Material: bone marrow, obtained approximately 700 days after intestinal transplantation. These receptors were obtained from a human patient who received an intestinal transplant, so some T cells may come from the graft donor.

The chain joins TRBV5-1 to TRBJ2-1, with 14 bases identical to TRBD2. Unmatched junction bases numbered 7, after V lost 0 bases and J lost 2 bases. Germline V gene sequence: CDR1 SGHRS, CDR2 YFSETQ. This CDR3 has 19 residues. The CDR3 DNA reads as TGCGCCAGCAGCTTGGCCCGGACTAGCGGGAGGAGGGCCTACAATGAGCAGTTCTTC. Protein sequence: CASSLARTSGRRAYNEQFF.

The rearrangement links TRBV28 to TRBJ2-7; D may correspond to TRBD1 or TRBD2 (5 bases each). CDR1 and CDR2 from the germline V gene are MDHEN and SYDVKM. Trimming shortened V by 6 bases and J by 5 bases, and 11 bases separated the two germline ends. This CDR3 is 12 amino acids long. CDR3 bases: TGTGCCAGCAGCCCCCCGGGGCACGAGCAGTACTTC. Translating gives CASSPPGHEQYF.

This chain joins TRBV6-5 and TRBJ1-1; no definite D call. The CDR3 is 14 amino acids. V shed 3 bases and J shed 5 bases, with 13 bases lying between them. Germline V CDR1 and CDR2: MNHEY, SVGAGI. Here the CDR3 DNA reads TGTGCCAGCAGTTATTCCCGGGGTCGAACTGAAGCTTTCTTT. Protein sequence: CASSYSRGRTEAFF.

The rearrangement uses TRBV5-6 and TRBJ2-7; possibly TRBD2 for D (5 bases). Germline CDR1 reads SGHDT; CDR2 reads YYEEEE. The CDR3 runs to 15 residues. The ends were cut back, 6 bases at V and 3 bases at J, with 19 bases in the middle. CDR3 coding DNA: TGTGCCAGCACCCGTCGTATGGAGGATTTCTACGAGCAGTACTTC. Its translation: CASTRRMEDFYEQYF. The full variable domain, its missing parts supplied by reference TRBV5-6 and TRBJ2-7, is DAGVTQSPTHLIKTRGQQVTLRCSPKSGHDTVSWYQQALGQGPQFIFQYYEEEERQRGNFPDRFSGHQFPNYSSELNVNALLLGDSALYLCASTRRMEDFYEQYFGPGTRLTVT.

CDR3 bases: TGTGCCAGCAGCTCGAAGCGACTAGCGGGGGGTGGGGAGACCCAGTACTTC. This sequence encodes CASSSKRLAGGGETQYF. The chain combines TRBV7-9 with TRBJ2-5, with 13 bases that match TRBD2. Per germline, CDR1 SEHNR and CDR2 FQNEAQ (reference sequence). The CDR3 loop spans 17 amino acids. V was clipped by 4 bases and J by 5 bases; unmatched bases: 10.

This clone was detected only once. The chain links TRBV11-2 to TRBJ1-3; no reliable D call. Germline CDR1 SGHAT, CDR2 FQNNGV. V gave up 5 bases and J gave up 0 bases, with 11 bases separating them. The CDR3 has 15 amino acids. The CDR3 coding sequence is TGTGCCAGCAGCCCCCCACTGGGCTCTGGAAACACCATATATTTT. This gives the protein CASSPPLGSGNTIYF.

This clone was observed once. The CDR3 loop reads CASSEGDRVGEQYF. Written as DNA, the CDR3 is TGTGCCAGCAGTGAAGGGGACAGGGTCGGGGAGCAGTACTTC. The rearrangement joins TRBV6-5 to TRBJ2-7; 9 positions match TRBD1. After removal of 5 bases from V and 7 bases from J, the junction contained 9 bases not matched to a gene. This CDR3 region has 14 residues. Germline CDR1 MNHEY, CDR2 SVGAGI.

This clone was observed a single time. The chain joins TRBV2 to TRBJ1-2; a weak D match, TRBD1 (6 bases). Per germline, CDR1 SNHLY and CDR2 FYNNEI. V lost 4 bases and J lost 4, with 16 bases in between. This CDR3 has 15 residues. In DNA form, the CDR3 reads TGTGCCAGCAGTGGGGTCTTGGGGGCGAGCTATGGCTACACCTTC. It translates to CASSGVLGASYGYTF.

The J gene is TRBJ2-7, the V gene TRBV7-6; TRBD1 matches at 7 bases. Germline CDR1 and CDR2: SGHVS and FNYEAQ. The V segment lost 4 bases and the J segment 3 bases; nucleotides outside the gene matches: 6. The CDR3 contains 14 residues. CDR3 in amino acids: CASSSSGDSYEQYF. The CDR3 coding sequence is TGTGCCAGCAGCTCTTCAGGGGACAGCTACGAGCAGTACTTC.

This clone was recorded once. The J gene is TRBJ2-5, the V gene TRBV9; a possible D gene is TRBD1 (6 bases). Trimming shortened V by 3 bases and J by 4 bases, and 22 bases separated the two germline ends. Germline values: CDR1 SGDLS, CDR2 YYNGEE. The CDR3 is made up of 17 amino acids. The CDR3 spells CASSELGVPGQPETQYF. CDR3 bases: TGTGCCAGCAGCGAGCTAGGGGTCCCCGGACAGCCAGAGACCCAGTACTTC.

The V gene is TRBV7-3, the J gene TRBJ1-1, with 7 bases lining up with TRBD1. V dropped 3 bases and J dropped 4; count of bases not matched to a gene: 5. Germline CDR1 reads SGHTA; CDR2 reads FQGTGA. The CDR3 consists of 14 residues. The CDR3 sequence is CASSFKQGCTEAFF. In nucleotides, the CDR3 is TGTGCCAGCAGCTTTAAACAGGGGTGCACTGAAGCTTTCTTT.

The J gene is TRBJ1-5, the V gene TRBV2, with a possible D match to TRBD1 (5 bases). CDR1 and CDR2 from the germline V gene are SNHLY and FYNNEI. This CDR3 region has 14 residues. Trimming took off 6 bases at V and 4 bases at J, with 13 bases between the two ends. This chain's CDR3 is CASREGPENQPQHF. CDR3 nucleotide sequence: TGTGCCAGCAGGGAGGGGCCGGAGAATCAGCCCCAGCATTTT. The whole variable domain, filled in from reference TRBV2 and TRBJ1-5, reads EPEVTQTPSHQVTQMGQEVILRCVPISNHLYFYWYRQILGQKVEFLVSFYNNEISEKSEIFDDQFSVERPDGSNFTLKIRSTKLEDSAMYFCASREGPENQPQHFGDGTRLSIL.

This clone was counted only a few times. This sequence joins TRBV5-1 and TRBJ2-7; D uncertain. CDR1 is SGHRS, CDR2 YFSETQ, per germline. V lost 1 base and J lost 1, with 6 bases in between. There are 13 residues in the CDR3. Here the CDR3 reads CASSLTRSYEQYF. The CDR3, as DNA: TGCGCCAGCAGCTTGACGAGATCCTACGAGCAGTACTTC.

The gene calls are TRBV18 and TRBJ2-7, with TRBD1 matching over 9 bases. The CDR3 consists of 15 residues. V was pared by 5 bases and J by 5 bases, with 10 bases of the junction left unmatched. In germline, CDR1 is KGHSH, CDR2 LQKENI. The CDR3 DNA reads as TGTGCCAGCTCAATCCCGGGACAGGGAAACCACGAGCAGTACTTC. Encoded protein: CASSIPGQGNHEQYF.

V and J are TRBV10-3 and TRBJ2-1, with 10 bases aligning to TRBD2. Germline V CDR1 and CDR2: ENHRY, SYGVKD. Unmatched junction bases numbered 4, after V lost 5 bases and J lost 6 bases. The CDR3 is made up of 14 amino acids. The chain's CDR3 is CAISKSGRVNEQFF. The CDR3 bases are TGTGCCATCAGTAAAAGCGGGAGGGTCAATGAGCAGTTCTTC.

This clone has only a few counts. V is TRBV2 and J is TRBJ1-1; possible D gene TRBD1, 6 bases. The germline V and J ends were trimmed by 4 bases and 0 bases, with 6 bases remaining between them. Germline values: CDR1 SNHLY, CDR2 FYNNEI. The CDR3 consists of 13 residues. The CDR3: CASSGTVNTEAFF. As DNA, the CDR3 is TGTGCCAGCAGTGGGACAGTGAACACTGAAGCTTTCTTT.

This chain links TRBV10-1 with TRBJ2-2, with 8 bases lining up with TRBD2. The CDR3 length is 15 residues. J lost 3 bases, V lost 5 bases, and 5 bases had no gene match. Looked up from germline, CDR1 is WNHNN and CDR2 is SYGVQD (reference sequence). The CDR3 DNA sequence: TGCGCCAGCAGTAAGAAGCGGGAGCACACCGGGGAGCTGTTTTTT. This gives the protein CASSKKREHTGELFF.

This sequence joins TRBV18 and TRBJ1-4, with D uncertain. Germline lookup yields CDR1 KGHSH and CDR2 LQKENI. The CDR3 length is 13 residues. V was shortened by 6 bases and J by 4 bases, with 9 bases between the two germline ends. The CDR3 coding sequence is TGTGCCAGCTCCCGATTGCGTAATGAAAAACTGTTTTTT. Protein sequence: CASSRLRNEKLFF.

The chain uses TRBV5-6 and TRBJ2-7; 8 bases fit TRBD2. CDR1 and CDR2 from the germline V gene are SGHDT and YYEEEE. The length of the CDR3 is 14 residues. Germline trimming cut 7 bases from V and 3 bases from J; bases unmatched to any gene: 9. The CDR3 region is CASSPAGGHYEQYF. In nucleotides, the CDR3 is TGTGCCAGCTCCCCGGCGGGAGGTCACTACGAGCAGTACTTC.

The chain links TRBV30 to TRBJ1-6; D gene unclear. Trimming pared 8 bases from V and 8 bases from J, leaving 4 bases between. This CDR3 spans 9 amino acids. From germline, CDR1 is GTSNPN and CDR2 SVGIG (reference sequence). CDR3 sequence reads: CASDSPLHF. The DNA for the CDR3 is TGTGCCAGTGATTCACCCCTCCACTTT.

V is TRBV29-1 and J is TRBJ2-2; 10 nucleotides align to TRBD2. This CDR3 spans 14 amino acids. The trim removed 4 bases at V and 2 bases at J, leaving 1 base unmatched. Per the germline V gene, CDR1 is SQVTM and CDR2 is ANQGSEA. The CDR3 bases are TGCAGCGTTGGACTAGCGGGCAACACCGGGGAGCTGTTTTTT. It encodes CSVGLAGNTGELFF.